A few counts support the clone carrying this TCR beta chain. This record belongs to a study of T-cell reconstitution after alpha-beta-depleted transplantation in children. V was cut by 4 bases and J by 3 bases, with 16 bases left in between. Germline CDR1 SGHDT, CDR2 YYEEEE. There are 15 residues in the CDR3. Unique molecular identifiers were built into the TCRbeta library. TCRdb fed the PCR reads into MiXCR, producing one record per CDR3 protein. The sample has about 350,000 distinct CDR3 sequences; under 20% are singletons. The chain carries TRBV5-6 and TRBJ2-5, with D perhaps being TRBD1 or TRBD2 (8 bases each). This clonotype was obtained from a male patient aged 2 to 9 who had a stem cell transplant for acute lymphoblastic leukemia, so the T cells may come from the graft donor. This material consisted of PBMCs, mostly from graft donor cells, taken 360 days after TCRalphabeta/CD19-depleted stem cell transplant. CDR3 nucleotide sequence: TGTGCCAGCAGCCCGGGGGGGACAGGAGAAGAGACCCAGTACTTC. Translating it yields CASSPGGTGEETQYF.